The T cell receptor beta chain described here comes from a study of blood T cell repertoires in COVID-19. Whole-study context: The samples span acute and convalescent COVID-19 from the United States, Italy and Spain. T cells, B-cell-depleted T cells, or PBMCs supplied cDNA or gDNA.

Libraries were prepared by immunoSEQ multiplex PCR; TCRdb keeps only in-frame clonotypes and omits some of them. Among approximately 330,000 clones listed, about 87% were seen once. This clonotype was obtained from a man aged 30 to 45 with COVID-19, enrolled during active disease. Sequenced material: peripheral blood.

In DNA, the CDR3 is TGTGCCAGCAGTTTGTCAGGCCCTGAAAAACTGTTTTTT. Translating gives CASSLSGPEKLFF. The chain recombines TRBV12-3 or TRBV12-4 with TRBJ1-4; D unresolved. The CDR3 has 13 amino acids. With 3 bases removed from V and 7 bases from J, the gap between germline ends came to 9 bases.